This T cell receptor (beta chain) was found in a study of beta chain features in type 1 diabetes. The study, taken as a whole, reports: In all four CD4+ subsets, TCRB CDR3 length was significantly, moderately reduced in type 1 diabetes.

This clone was detected a few times. Its antigen is still unknown. The CDR3 spans 17 residues. V lost 3 bases and J lost 6, with 19 bases in between. Looked up from germline, CDR1 is SGDLS and CDR2 is YYNGEE. Every bit of the isolated RNA underwent reverse transcription, so sequencing read expressed TCRB transcripts. Using immunoSEQ multiplex PCR, the repertoire was profiled, and TCRdb retains in-frame clones only, with some absent. The data show 300,000 to 350,000 clones, with roughly 8.8% seen just once and roughly 1% held by the top ten. This clonotype originated in a man aged 30 to 45 with type 1 diabetes. The chain is built from TRBV9 and TRBJ1-6, with a possible D match to TRBD1 (5 bases). Specimen: central memory CD4+ T cells from blood. CDR3 protein: CASSAHAQGRINSPLHF. CDR3 bases: TGTGCCAGCAGCGCCCATGCTCAGGGTAGGATTAATTCACCCCTCCACTTT.